This T cell receptor beta chain was retrieved from a study of blood T cells in healthy people across ages. Whole-study results and caveats: Relative to aged donors, long-lived donors carried more naive CD4+ cells and displayed higher diversity. Estimates of diversity drawn from one million T cells were considered underestimates.

Trimming removed 2 bases from V and 4 bases from J; junction bases left unmatched: 7. The CDR3 has 15 amino acids. CDR1 is MNHEY and CDR2 is SMNVEV in the germline V gene (reference sequence). Each donor had 7.5 to 10 milliliters of peripheral blood drawn. There are a few counts of this clonotype. Its antigen is unknown. A sample-barcoded 5' primer and a J-beta primer mix were used in a second PCR of about 7 to 12 cycles. Carrying 12 random nucleotides, a template-switch adaptor labeled each individual cDNA molecule. One entry per CDR3 protein, called by TCRdb with MiXCR from the 5' RACE reads. The table has roughly 1,500,000 distinct CDR3 sequences, roughly a third seen once.

Sequencing was performed on blood. The TCR sequence derives from a woman aged 25-40 years in good health. The J gene is TRBJ2-7, the V gene TRBV27; 8 bases line up with TRBD2. DNA for the CDR3: TGTGCCAGCAGTTTAATGAGCGGGAGCGGGTACGAGCAGTACTTC. This gives the protein CASSLMSGSGYEQYF.